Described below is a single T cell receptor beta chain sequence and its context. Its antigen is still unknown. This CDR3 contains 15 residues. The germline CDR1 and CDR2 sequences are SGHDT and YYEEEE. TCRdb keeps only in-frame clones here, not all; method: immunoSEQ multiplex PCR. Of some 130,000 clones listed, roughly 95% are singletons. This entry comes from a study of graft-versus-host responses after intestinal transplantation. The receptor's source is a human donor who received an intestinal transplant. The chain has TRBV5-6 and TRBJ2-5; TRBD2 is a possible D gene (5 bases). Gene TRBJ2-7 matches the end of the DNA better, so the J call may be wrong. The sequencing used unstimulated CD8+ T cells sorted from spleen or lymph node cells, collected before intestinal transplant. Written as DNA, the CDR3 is TGTGCCAGCAGCTTGGGCGAGCGGAACTCCTACGAGCAGTACTTC. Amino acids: CASSLGERNSYEQYF.